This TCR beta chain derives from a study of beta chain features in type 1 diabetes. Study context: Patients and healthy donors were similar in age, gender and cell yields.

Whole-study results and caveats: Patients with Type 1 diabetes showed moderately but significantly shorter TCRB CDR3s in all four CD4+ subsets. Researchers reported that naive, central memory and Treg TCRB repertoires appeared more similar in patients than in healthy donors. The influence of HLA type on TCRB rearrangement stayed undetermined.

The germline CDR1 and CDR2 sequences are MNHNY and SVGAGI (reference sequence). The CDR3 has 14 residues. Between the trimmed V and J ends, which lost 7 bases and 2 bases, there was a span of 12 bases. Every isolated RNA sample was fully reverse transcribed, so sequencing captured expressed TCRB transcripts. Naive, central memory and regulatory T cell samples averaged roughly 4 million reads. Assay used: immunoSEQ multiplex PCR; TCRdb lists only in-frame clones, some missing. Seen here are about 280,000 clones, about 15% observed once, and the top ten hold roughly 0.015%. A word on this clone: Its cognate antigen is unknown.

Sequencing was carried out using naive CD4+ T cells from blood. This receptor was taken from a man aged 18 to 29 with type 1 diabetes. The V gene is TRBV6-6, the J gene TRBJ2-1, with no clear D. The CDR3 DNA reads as TGTGCCAGCAAGGCAGGCCCTCCCTACAATGAGCAGTTCTTC. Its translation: CASKAGPPYNEQFF.